Included here is one T cell receptor beta chain sequence, with context. What antigen it recognizes has not been identified. The record has no base qualities; no much larger clone is one base away. The immunoSEQ Assay, a bias-controlled multiplex PCR, was used to amplify TCRbeta CDR3 regions from genomic DNA. On the authors' methods: Within the assay, amplification of reference gene primers was used to estimate how many nucleated cells each sample contained. To quantify the absolute abundance of each unique TCRbeta CDR3 rearrangement, sequence reads were collapsed and filtered. For each sample, productive Simpson clonality was calculated as the square root of Simpson's diversity index over productive rearrangements. TCRdb stores this immuneACCESS table with in-frame sequences only. Part of the clones is absent; in the studies checked, under half of the shortfall reflects unresolved V genes, and no reason is known for the rest. V and J calls and clone size come straight from that table; D and trimming were deduced from the DNA. This sample is represented by a few hundred thousand clones; around 90% of them were singletons. The ten largest clonotypes hold less than 0.95% of the sample.

The data are from a study of blood T cell repertoires in COVID-19 (dated by TCRdb to 2018 to 2021). Study-wide context: Samples from collaborators originated in the United States, Italy and Spain and spanned both the acute and convalescent phases of COVID-19. The prospective study material was composed of cDNA or gDNA derived from T cells, B-cell-depleted T cells, or PBMCs. Subjects who had been exposed to COVID-19, were actively infected with it, or had recovered from it provided the deeply sampled blood TCRbeta repertoires that made up the dataset. The repertoires were released in a freely available public database intended as a resource for research on the immune response to SARS-CoV-2. Samples came from the ongoing ImmuneRACE study (first 160 participants) plus 1,254 subjects from 6 global collaborators. The sample metadata nearly always contained a de-identified subject ID, COVID-19 status, age in years and sex. Where available, HLA class I and class II types were taken from metadata supplied by the sample provider and were not determined by assay-based typing. Here is what the overall study found, with its caveats: The amount of clinical and demographic metadata varied by source and participant and was provided uncurated.

In Seattle, one collaborating source enrolled patients while the infection was active and tracked those patients longitudinally over the course of disease. Whole blood was collected in K2EDTA tubes by collaborating institutions according to the institutions' own protocols. For TCRbeta analysis, collaborators shipped samples as frozen whole blood, isolated PBMCs, or DNA extracted from either of those sample types. V lost 0 bases and J lost 6 bases, and the count of bases not matched to a germline gene is 2. The CDR3 runs 14 amino acids, cysteine and phenylalanine included. The sequence is cut down to CDR3 DNA, 42 bases in frame from base 1. The germline V gene gives CDR1 as MNHEY and CDR2 as SVGAGI.

The receptor was derived from a young man with COVID-19, enrolled during active disease. The chain was built from TRBV6-5 and TRBJ1-2, with 9 bases aligning to TRBD1. The sequencing sample was made of peripheral blood. The CDR3 region has the sequence CASSYSGQGDGYTF. The DNA sequence is TGTGCCAGCAGTTACTCGGGACAGGGTGATGGCTACACCTTC.